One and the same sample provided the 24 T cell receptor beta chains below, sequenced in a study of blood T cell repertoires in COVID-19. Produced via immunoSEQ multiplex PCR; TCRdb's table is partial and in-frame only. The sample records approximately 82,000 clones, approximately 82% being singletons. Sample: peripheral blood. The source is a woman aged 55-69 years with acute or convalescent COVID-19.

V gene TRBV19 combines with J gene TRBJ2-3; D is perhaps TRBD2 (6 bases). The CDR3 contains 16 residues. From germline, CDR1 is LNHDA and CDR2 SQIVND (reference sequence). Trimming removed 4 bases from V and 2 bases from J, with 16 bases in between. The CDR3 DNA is TGTGCCAGTAGTAGCCCCCCGGGACTTAACACAGATACGCAGTATTTT. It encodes CASSSPPGLNTDTQYF.

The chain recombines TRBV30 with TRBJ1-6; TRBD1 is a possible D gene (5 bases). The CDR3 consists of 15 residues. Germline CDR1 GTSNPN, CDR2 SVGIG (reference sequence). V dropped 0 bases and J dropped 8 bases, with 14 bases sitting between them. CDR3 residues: CAWSVRGGADSPLHF. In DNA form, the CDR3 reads TGTGCCTGGAGTGTACGGGGAGGGGCCGATTCACCCCTCCACTTT.

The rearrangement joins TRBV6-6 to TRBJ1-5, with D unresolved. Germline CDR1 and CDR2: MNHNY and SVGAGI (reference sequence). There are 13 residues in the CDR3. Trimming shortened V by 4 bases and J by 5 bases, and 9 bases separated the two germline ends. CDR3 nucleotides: TGTGCCAGCAGTTTATGGACTGATCAGCCCCAGCATTTT. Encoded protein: CASSLWTDQPQHF.

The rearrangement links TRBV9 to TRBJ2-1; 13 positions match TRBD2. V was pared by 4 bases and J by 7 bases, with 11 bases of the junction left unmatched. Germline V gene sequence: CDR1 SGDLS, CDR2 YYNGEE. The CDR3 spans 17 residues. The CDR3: CASSPEGTSGTFNEQFF. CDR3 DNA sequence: TGTGCCAGCAGCCCCGAGGGGACTAGCGGGACCTTTAATGAGCAGTTCTTC.

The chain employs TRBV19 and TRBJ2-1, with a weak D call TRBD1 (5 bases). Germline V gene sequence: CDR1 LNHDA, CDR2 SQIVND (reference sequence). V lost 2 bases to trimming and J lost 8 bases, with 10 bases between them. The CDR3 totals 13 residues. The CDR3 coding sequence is TGTGCCAGTAGTATATTAAGGGGCGATGAGCAGTTCTTC. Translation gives CASSILRGDEQFF.

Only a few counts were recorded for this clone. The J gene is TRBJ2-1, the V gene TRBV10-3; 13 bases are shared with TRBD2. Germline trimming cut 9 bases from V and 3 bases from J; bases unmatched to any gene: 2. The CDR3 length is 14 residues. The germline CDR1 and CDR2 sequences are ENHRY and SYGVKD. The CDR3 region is CAIGLAGDYNEQFF. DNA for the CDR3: TGTGCCATAGGACTAGCGGGAGACTACAATGAGCAGTTCTTC.

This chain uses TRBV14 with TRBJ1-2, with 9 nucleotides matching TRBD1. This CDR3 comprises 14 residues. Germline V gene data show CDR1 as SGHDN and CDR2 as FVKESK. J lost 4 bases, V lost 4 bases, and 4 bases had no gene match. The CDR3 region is CASSPTGGGYGYTF. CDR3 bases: TGTGCCAGCAGCCCGACAGGGGGGGGCTATGGCTACACCTTC. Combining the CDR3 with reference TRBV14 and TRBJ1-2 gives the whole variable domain EAGVTQFPSHSVIEKGQTVTLRCDPISGHDNLYWYRRVMGKEIKFLLHFVKESKQDESGMPNNRFLAERTGGTYSTLKVQPAELEDSGVYFCASSPTGGGYGYTFGSGTRLTVV.

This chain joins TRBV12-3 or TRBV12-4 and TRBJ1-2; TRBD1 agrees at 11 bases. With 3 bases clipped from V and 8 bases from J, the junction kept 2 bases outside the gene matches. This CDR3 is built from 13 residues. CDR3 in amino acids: CASSFGQGAGYTF. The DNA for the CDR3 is TGTGCCAGCAGTTTCGGACAGGGGGCCGGCTACACCTTC.

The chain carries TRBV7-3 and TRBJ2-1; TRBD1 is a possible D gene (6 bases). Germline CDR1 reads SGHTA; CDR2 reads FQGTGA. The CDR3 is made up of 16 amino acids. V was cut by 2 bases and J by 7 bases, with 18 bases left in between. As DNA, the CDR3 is TGTGCCAGCAGCTTAGCATCAGGGGACAAACAGAATGAGCAGTTCTTC. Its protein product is CASSLASGDKQNEQFF.

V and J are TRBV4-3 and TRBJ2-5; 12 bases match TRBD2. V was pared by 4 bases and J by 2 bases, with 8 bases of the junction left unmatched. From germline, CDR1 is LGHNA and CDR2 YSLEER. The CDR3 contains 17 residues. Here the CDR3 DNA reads TGCGCCAGCAGCCGACAGACTAGCGGGGGACTGCAAGAGACCCAGTACTTC. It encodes CASSRQTSGGLQETQYF.

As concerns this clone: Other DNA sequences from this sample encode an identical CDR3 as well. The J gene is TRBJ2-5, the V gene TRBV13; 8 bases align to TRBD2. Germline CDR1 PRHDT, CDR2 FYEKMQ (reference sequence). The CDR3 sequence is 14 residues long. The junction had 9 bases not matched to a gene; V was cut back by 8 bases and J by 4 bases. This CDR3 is CASSRTGGVETQYF. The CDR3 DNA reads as TGTGCCAGCTCTAGGACGGGAGGGGTAGAGACCCAGTACTTC.

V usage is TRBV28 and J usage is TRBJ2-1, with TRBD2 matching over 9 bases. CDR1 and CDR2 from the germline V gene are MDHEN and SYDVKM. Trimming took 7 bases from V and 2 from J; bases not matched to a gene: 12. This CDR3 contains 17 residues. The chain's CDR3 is CASTTWRGGLPYNEQFF. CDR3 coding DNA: TGTGCCAGCACCACTTGGCGGGGGGGCTTGCCCTACAATGAGCAGTTCTTC.

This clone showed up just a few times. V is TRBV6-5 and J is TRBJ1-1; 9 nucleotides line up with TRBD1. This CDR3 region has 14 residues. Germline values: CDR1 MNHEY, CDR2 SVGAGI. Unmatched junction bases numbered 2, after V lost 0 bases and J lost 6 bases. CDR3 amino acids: CASSYSGDRAEAFF. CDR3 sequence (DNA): TGTGCCAGCAGTTACTCAGGGGACAGGGCTGAAGCTTTCTTT.

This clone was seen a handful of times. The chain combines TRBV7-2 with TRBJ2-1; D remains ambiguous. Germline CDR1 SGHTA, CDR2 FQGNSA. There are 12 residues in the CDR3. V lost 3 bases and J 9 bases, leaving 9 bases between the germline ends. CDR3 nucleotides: TGTGCCAGCAGCTTCCCAGTTGGTGAGCAGTTCTTC. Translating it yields CASSFPVGEQFF.

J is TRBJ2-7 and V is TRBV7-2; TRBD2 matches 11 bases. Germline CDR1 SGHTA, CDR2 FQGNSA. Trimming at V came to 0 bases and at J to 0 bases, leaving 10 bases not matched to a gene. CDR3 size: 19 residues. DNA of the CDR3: TGTGCCAGCAGCTTAGCGGGTAGCGGGAGGGCCGCCAACTCCTACGAGCAGTACTTC. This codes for CASSLAGSGRAANSYEQYF.

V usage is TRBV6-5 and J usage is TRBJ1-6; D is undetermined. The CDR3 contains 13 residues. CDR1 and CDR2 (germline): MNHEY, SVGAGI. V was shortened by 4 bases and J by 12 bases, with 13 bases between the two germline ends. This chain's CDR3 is CASSSKQRGPLHF. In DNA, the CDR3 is TGTGCCAGCAGTTCCAAGCAGAGAGGACCCCTCCACTTT.

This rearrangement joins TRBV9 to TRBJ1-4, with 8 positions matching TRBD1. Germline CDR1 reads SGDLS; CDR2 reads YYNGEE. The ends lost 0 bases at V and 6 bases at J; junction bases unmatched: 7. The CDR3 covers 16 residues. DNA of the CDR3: TGTGCCAGCAGCGTAGCGCCGGCAGGGGGCGATGAAAAACTGTTTTTT. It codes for CASSVAPAGGDEKLFF.

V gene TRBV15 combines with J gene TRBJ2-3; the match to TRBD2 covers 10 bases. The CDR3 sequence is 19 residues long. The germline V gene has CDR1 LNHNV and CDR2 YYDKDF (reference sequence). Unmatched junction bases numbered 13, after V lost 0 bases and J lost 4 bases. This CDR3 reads CATSRDRSGGAGAADTQYF. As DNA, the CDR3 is TGTGCCACCAGCAGAGATCGGAGCGGGGGGGCCGGAGCGGCAGATACGCAGTATTTT.

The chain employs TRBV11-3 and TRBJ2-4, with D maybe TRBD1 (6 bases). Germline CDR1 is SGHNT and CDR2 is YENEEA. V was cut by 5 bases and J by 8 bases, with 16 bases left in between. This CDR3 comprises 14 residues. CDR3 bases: TGTGCCAGCAGCCCAACAGGGCCCGGGGACATTCAGTACTTC. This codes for CASSPTGPGDIQYF. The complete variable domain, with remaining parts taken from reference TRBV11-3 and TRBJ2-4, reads EAGVVQSPRYKIIEKKQPVAFWCNPISGHNTLYWYLQNLGQGPELLIRYENEEAVDDSQLPKDRFSAERLKGVDSTLKIQPAELGDSAVYLCASSPTGPGDIQYFGAGTRLSVL.

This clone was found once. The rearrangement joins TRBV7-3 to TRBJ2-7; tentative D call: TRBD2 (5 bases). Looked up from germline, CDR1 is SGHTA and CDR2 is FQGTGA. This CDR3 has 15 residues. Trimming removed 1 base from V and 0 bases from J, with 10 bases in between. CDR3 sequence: CASSLSPGSSYEQYF. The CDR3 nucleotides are TGTGCCAGCAGCTTAAGTCCGGGAAGCTCCTACGAGCAGTACTTC.

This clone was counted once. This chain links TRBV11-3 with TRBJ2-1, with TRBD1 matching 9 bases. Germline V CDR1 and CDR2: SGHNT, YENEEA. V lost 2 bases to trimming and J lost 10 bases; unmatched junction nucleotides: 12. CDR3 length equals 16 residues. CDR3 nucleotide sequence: TGTGCCAGCAGCTTAAACGACGGGACAGGGATAGGGGAGCAGTTCTTC. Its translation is CASSLNDGTGIGEQFF.

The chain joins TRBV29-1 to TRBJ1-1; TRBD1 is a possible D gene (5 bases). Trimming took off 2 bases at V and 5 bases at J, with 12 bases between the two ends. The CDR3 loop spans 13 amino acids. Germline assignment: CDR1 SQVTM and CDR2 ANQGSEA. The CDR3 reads CSVESGGGTEAFF. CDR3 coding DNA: TGCAGCGTTGAATCAGGCGGGGGAACTGAAGCTTTCTTT.

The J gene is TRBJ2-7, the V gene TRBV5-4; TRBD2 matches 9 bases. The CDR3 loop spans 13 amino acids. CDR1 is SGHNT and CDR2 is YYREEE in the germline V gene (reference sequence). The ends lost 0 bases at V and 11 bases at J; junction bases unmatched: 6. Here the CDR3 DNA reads TGTGCCAGCAGCTTGGGACTAGCGGCAGTCGAGTACTTC. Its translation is CASSLGLAAVEYF.

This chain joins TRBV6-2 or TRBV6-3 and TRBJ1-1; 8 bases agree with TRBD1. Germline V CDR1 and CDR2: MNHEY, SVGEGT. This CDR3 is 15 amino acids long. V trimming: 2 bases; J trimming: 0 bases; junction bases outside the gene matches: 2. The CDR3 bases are TGTGCCAGCAGTTACGGGGACAGGTTGAACACTGAAGCTTTCTTT. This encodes CASSYGDRLNTEAFF.